The clone carrying this TCR beta chain was seen many times. Time point in this sample: blood 2 weeks post-SBRT. The treatment is: 15 Gy SBRT to primary tumor, nephrectomy 4 weeks later. Germline V CDR1 and CDR2: SEHNR, FQNEAQ (reference sequence). Trimming cost V 3 bases and J 4 bases; bases outside gene matches: 4. The CDR3 length is 15 residues. The data stem from a study of radiation and T cells in renal cell carcinoma. Measured with immunoSEQ multiplex PCR; TCRdb has only the in-frame clones, and not every one. The top ten hold roughly 7.4% of the sample, which has tens of thousands of clones, just over 75% seen once.

The sample consisted of blood, taken from a patient whose treatment included radiotherapy and nephrectomy. The TCR sequence derives from a man in his 60s with renal cell carcinoma. V usage is TRBV7-9 and J usage is TRBJ1-1; TRBD1 matches at 11 bases. This CDR3 is CASSLDRGPSTEAFF. DNA of the CDR3: TGTGCCAGCAGCTTGGACAGGGGGCCCAGCACTGAAGCTTTCTTT.